One and the same sample provided the 2 T cell receptor beta chains below, sequenced in a study of identical twins. MiXCR, run by TCRdb on the 5' RACE reads, gives a single entry per CDR3 protein. The sample comprises 15,000 to 20,000 distinct CDR3 sequences, approximately 71% of which are singletons, and almost 6% rests with the top ten. The sample consisted of memory (CD45RO+) T cells sorted from blood. The receptors derive from a young woman in good health. This table probably holds off-target reads from a library built for another chain.

The CDR3 spells CASRRSSALYNEQFF. CDR3 nucleotide sequence: TGTGCCAGCAGACGCTCTAGCGCCTTATACAATGAGCAGTTCTTC. The genes are TRBV7-9 and TRBJ2-1; tentatively, D is TRBD2 (6 bases). Between the trimmed V and J ends, which lost 6 bases and 4 bases, there was a span of 16 bases. The V gene's germline CDR1 is SEHNR and CDR2 FQNEAQ (reference sequence). This CDR3 contains 15 residues.

By share, this clonotype ranks as medium-sized (0.01 to 0.1%). This chain joins TRBV29-1 and TRBJ1-1, with 10 bases matching TRBD1. The length of the CDR3 is 12 residues. V lost 6 bases to trimming and J lost 4 bases; unmatched junction nucleotides: 2. Germline V gene lookup returns CDR1 SQVTM and CDR2 ANQGSEA. The CDR3 bases are TGCAGCGTCGGACAGGGGGGCACTGAAGCTTTCTTT. This gives the protein CSVGQGGTEAFF.